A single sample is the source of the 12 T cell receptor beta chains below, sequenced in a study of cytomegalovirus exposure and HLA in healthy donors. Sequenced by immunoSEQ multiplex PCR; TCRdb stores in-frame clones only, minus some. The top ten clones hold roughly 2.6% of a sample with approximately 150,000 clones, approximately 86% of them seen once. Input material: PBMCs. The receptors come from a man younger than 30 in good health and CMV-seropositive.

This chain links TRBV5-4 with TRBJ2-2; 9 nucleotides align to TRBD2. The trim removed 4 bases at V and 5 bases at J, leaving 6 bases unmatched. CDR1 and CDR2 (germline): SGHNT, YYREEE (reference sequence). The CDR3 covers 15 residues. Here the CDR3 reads CASSRSGGVTGELFF. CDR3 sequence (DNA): TGTGCCAGCAGCCGTAGCGGGGGTGTAACCGGGGAGCTGTTTTTT.

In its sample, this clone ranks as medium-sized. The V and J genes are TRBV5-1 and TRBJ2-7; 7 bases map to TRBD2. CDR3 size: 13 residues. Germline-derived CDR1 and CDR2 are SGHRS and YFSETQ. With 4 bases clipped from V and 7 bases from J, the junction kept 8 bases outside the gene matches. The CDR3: CASSPNPGGEQYF. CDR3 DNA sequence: TGCGCCAGCAGCCCTAACCCCGGGGGGGAGCAGTACTTC.

The CDR3 nucleotides read TGTGCCAGCAGCCTACAGACAGGGGAGGGCTACGAGCAGTACTTC. Translating it yields CASSLQTGEGYEQYF. This chain connects TRBV7-2 to TRBJ2-7; possibly TRBD1 for D (8 bases). From germline, CDR1 is SGHTA and CDR2 FQGNSA. The CDR3 is 15 amino acids. V dropped 5 bases and J dropped 3 bases, with 17 bases sitting between them.

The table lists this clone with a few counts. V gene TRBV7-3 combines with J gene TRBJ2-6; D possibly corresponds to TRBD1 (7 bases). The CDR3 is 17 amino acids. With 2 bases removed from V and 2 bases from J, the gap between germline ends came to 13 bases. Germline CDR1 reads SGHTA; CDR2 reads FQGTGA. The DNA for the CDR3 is TGTGCCAGCAGCTTACAGGGGGGATCAACTGGGGCCAACGTCCTGACTTTC. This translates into CASSLQGGSTGANVLTF.

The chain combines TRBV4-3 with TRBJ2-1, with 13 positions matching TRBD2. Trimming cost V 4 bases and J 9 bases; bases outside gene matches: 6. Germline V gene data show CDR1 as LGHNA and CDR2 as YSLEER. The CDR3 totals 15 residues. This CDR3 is CASSPGLAGETEQFF. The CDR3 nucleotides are TGCGCCAGCAGCCCCGGACTAGCGGGGGAAACTGAGCAGTTCTTC.

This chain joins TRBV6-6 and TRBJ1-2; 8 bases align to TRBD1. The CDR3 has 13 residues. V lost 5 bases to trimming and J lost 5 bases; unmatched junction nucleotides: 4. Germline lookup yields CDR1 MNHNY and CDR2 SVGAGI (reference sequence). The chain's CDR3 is CASSHRGGYGYTF. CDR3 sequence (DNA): TGTGCCAGCAGTCACAGGGGGGGGTATGGCTACACCTTC.

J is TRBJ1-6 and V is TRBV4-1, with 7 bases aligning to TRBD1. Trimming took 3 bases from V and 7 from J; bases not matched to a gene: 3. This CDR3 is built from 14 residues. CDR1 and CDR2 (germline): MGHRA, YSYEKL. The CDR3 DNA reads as TGCGCCAGCAGCCAGTGGGACAGAAATTCACCCCTCCACTTT. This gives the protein CASSQWDRNSPLHF.

The CDR3 DNA reads as TGCGCCAGCAGATCCCAAAGGGTGGGACAGGGGAATTCACCCCTCCACTTT. It specifies CASRSQRVGQGNSPLHF. The rearrangement links TRBV5-1 to TRBJ1-6; 10 bases match TRBD1. Germline lookup yields CDR1 SGHRS and CDR2 YFSETQ. The junction had 12 bases not matched to a gene; V was cut back by 5 bases and J by 7 bases. The CDR3 loop spans 17 amino acids.

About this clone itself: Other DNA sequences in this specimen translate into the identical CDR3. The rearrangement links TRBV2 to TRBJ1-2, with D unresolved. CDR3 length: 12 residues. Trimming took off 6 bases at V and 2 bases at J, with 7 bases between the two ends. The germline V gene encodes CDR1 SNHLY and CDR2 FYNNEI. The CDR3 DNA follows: TGTGCCAGCAGCGTTCAGAACTATGGCTACACCTTC. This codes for CASSVQNYGYTF.

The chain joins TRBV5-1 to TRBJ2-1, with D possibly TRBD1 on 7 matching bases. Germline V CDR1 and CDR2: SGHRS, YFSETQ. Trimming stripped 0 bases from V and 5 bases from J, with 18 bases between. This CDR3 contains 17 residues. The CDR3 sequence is CASSLVTGQGGHNEQFF. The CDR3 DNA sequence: TGCGCCAGCAGCTTGGTCACGGGGCAGGGGGGTCACAATGAGCAGTTCTTC. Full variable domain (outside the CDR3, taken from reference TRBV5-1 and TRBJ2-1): KAGVTQTPRYLIKTRGQQVTLSCSPISGHRSVSWYQQTPGQGLQFLFEYFSETQRNKGNFPGRFSGRQFSNSRSEMNVSTLELGDSALYLCASSLVTGQGGHNEQFFGPGTRLTVL.

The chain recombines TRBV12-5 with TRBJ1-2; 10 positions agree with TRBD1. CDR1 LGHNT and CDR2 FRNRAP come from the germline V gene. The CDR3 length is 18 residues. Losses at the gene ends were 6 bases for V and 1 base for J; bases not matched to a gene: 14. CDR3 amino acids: CASGRYGTGVGSNYGYTF. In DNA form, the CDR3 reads TGTGCTAGTGGCCGATACGGGACAGGGGTAGGAAGTAACTATGGCTACACCTTC. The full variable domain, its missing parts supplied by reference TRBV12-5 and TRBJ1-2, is DARVTQTPRHKVTEMGQEVTMRCQPILGHNTVFWYRQTMMQGLELLAYFRNRAPLDDSGMPKDRFSAEMPDATLATLKIQPSEPRDSAVYFCASGRYGTGVGSNYGYTFGSGTRLTVV.

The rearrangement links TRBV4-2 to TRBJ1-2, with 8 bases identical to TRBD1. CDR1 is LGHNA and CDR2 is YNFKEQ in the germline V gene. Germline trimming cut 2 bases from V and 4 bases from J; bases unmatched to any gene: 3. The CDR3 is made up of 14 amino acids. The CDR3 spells CASSQTTGGYGYTF. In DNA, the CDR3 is TGTGCCAGCAGCCAAACTACAGGGGGCTATGGCTACACCTTC.